Following are 24 T cell receptor beta chains from one sample sequenced in a study of T cells after posttransplantation cyclophosphamide. Sampled 1 year posttransplant, controls received myeloablative marrow transplants, methotrexate and a calcineurin inhibitor. TCRdb keeps only in-frame clones here, not all; method: immunoSEQ multiplex PCR. The sample shows 12,000 or so clones, about 86% of them seen only once. The sample consisted of PBMCs, taken about 350 days after allogeneic stem cell transplant with calcineurin inhibitor and methotrexate. The receptor set was obtained from a male patient aged 25-45 years who received an allogeneic stem cell transplant from an unrelated donor, was CMV-positive, and had acute GVHD only. The T cells may partly be graft donor cells.

The chain couples TRBV19 to TRBJ1-3, with a weak D call TRBD1 (5 bases). V dropped 5 bases and J dropped 0 bases, with 14 bases sitting between them. This CDR3 has 16 residues. In germline, CDR1 is LNHDA, CDR2 SQIVND (reference sequence). The CDR3 spells CASSASGQPSGNTIYF. The CDR3, as DNA: TGTGCCAGTAGTGCGTCAGGGCAACCCTCTGGAAACACCATATATTTT.

The chain combines TRBV7-9 with TRBJ1-2, with 7 bases matching TRBD1. This CDR3 region has 15 residues. With 2 bases clipped from V and 3 bases from J, the junction kept 6 bases outside the gene matches. Looked up from germline, CDR1 is SEHNR and CDR2 is FQNEAQ (reference sequence). CDR3 residues: CASSLKNQGDYGYTF. CDR3 coding DNA: TGTGCCAGCAGCTTAAAAAACCAGGGGGACTATGGCTACACCTTC.

The V call is TRBV19, the J call TRBJ1-6; D not certain. Germline V gene lookup returns CDR1 LNHDA and CDR2 SQIVND (reference sequence). The CDR3 loop spans 16 amino acids. The germline V and J ends were trimmed by 5 bases and 5 bases, with 16 bases remaining between them. The CDR3 is CASSSRREGDNSPLHF. The CDR3 region has the DNA TGTGCCAGTAGTTCTCGACGGGAGGGTGATAATTCACCCCTCCACTTT.

The V gene is TRBV4-2, the J gene TRBJ1-4, with a weak D call TRBD1 (6 bases). The CDR3 sequence is 13 residues long. The ends were cut back, 6 bases at V and 3 bases at J, with 8 bases in the middle. Germline V gives CDR1 LGHNA, CDR2 YNFKEQ. The CDR3 protein is CASSQGSNEKLFF. The CDR3 DNA reads as TGTGCCAGCAGTCAGGGGTCTAATGAAAAACTGTTTTTT.

This rearrangement joins TRBV30 to TRBJ1-5; D remains ambiguous. V lost 1 base to trimming and J lost 2 bases, with 9 bases between them. Germline CDR1 and CDR2: GTSNPN and SVGIG (reference sequence). CDR3 length: 14 residues. CDR3 amino acids: CAWSGGARNQPQHF. The CDR3 nucleotides are TGTGCCTGGAGTGGGGGAGCTCGCAATCAGCCCCAGCATTTT.

This clone was seen a few times. The chain links TRBV6-4 to TRBJ2-1, with a tentative D call TRBD2 (7 bases). Germline V gene lookup returns CDR1 MRHNA and CDR2 SNTAGT. The CDR3 totals 15 residues. Trimming removed 4 bases from V and 5 bases from J, with 15 bases in between. CDR3 DNA: TGTGCCAGCAGTGGCCTGGGGGGGGCAGACAATGAGCAGTTCTTC. Protein product: CASSGLGGADNEQFF.

The count of this clone is one. The chain joins TRBV4-1 to TRBJ2-1, with 13 bases identical to TRBD2. Germline assignment: CDR1 MGHRA and CDR2 YSYEKL. The CDR3 consists of 16 residues. The V and J ends lost 4 bases and 8 bases, in that order; junction bases with no gene match: 8. The CDR3 DNA reads as TGCGCCAGCAGCCCTTGGACTAGCGGGAGAACGTATGAGCAGTTCTTC. Its protein product is CASSPWTSGRTYEQFF.

This chain joins TRBV27 and TRBJ1-1; 8 bases agree with TRBD1. The CDR3 contains 14 residues. In germline, CDR1 is MNHEY, CDR2 SMNVEV (reference sequence). The junction had 3 bases not matched to a gene; V was cut back by 2 bases and J by 4 bases. The CDR3 sequence is CASSLGTGRTEAFF. CDR3 DNA sequence: TGTGCCAGCAGTTTAGGGACAGGACGCACTGAAGCTTTCTTT.

This clone was seen only a few times. The chain uses TRBV7-9 and TRBJ1-1; 7 bases line up with TRBD1. The length of the CDR3 is 15 residues. After removal of 1 base from V and 4 bases from J, the junction contained 6 bases not matched to a gene. Germline CDR1 SEHNR, CDR2 FQNEAQ (reference sequence). For the CDR3, the DNA is TGTGCCAGCAGCTTAGACAGGGGATCGGGCACTGAAGCTTTCTTT. Protein: CASSLDRGSGTEAFF.

The rearrangement uses TRBV4-1 and TRBJ1-2; no firm D call. V was trimmed by 3 bases and J by 2 bases, leaving 13 bases between them. This CDR3 comprises 15 residues. In germline, CDR1 is MGHRA, CDR2 YSYEKL. The CDR3 DNA reads as TGCGCCAGCAGCCACCCTCGTGAGGCGAACTATGGCTACACCTTC. It specifies CASSHPREANYGYTF.

The chain links TRBV5-1 to TRBJ2-2; 12 nucleotides agree with TRBD2. The CDR3 runs 16 residues. Germline V gives CDR1 SGHRS, CDR2 YFSETQ. V trimming: 1 base; J trimming: 3 bases; junction bases outside the gene matches: 1. CDR3 region: CASSLRLAGDTGELFF. The CDR3, as DNA: TGCGCCAGCAGCTTGCGACTAGCGGGAGACACCGGGGAGCTGTTTTTT.

The chain has TRBV2 and TRBJ2-7, with TRBD1 identical over 8 bases. V gave up 7 bases and J gave up 0 bases; unmatched junction bases: 5. CDR3 size: 14 residues. CDR1 is SNHLY, CDR2 FYNNEI, per germline. CDR3 residues: CASNPGTGSYEQYF. Here the CDR3 DNA reads TGTGCCAGCAATCCCGGGACAGGCTCCTACGAGCAGTACTTC.

DNA of the CDR3: TGTGCCAGCAGCTTTACTAGCGGCTACAATGAGCAGTTCTTC. Amino acids: CASSFTSGYNEQFF. This chain connects TRBV7-3 to TRBJ2-1; TRBD2 agrees at 8 bases. CDR3 length: 14 residues. Unmatched junction bases numbered 1, after V lost 3 bases and J lost 3 bases. Germline CDR1 reads SGHTA; CDR2 reads FQGTGA.

This rearrangement joins TRBV25-1 to TRBJ2-1, with TRBD1 identical over 9 bases. The CDR3 runs 15 residues. V shed 6 bases and J 8 bases; nucleotides not matched to a gene: 11. Germline CDR1 MGHDK, CDR2 SYGVNS. For the CDR3, the DNA is TGTGCCAGCAGCGAAGGGGACAGGGCTGGCGATGAGCAGTTCTTC. This encodes CASSEGDRAGDEQFF.

This clone has just a few counts. The chain couples TRBV10-3 to TRBJ1-6, with D uncertain. Trimming shortened V by 3 bases and J by 6 bases, and 9 bases separated the two germline ends. CDR3 length: 14 residues. Germline CDR1 and CDR2: ENHRY and SYGVKD. The CDR3 spells CAISEGGFNSPLHF. In nucleotides, the CDR3 is TGTGCCATCAGTGAAGGCGGTTTTAATTCACCCCTCCACTTT.

The table lists this clone with a count of one. The chain joins TRBV6-1 to TRBJ1-4; 11 bases fit TRBD1. The V and J ends lost 6 bases and 6 bases, in that order; junction bases with no gene match: 3. The germline CDR1 and CDR2 sequences are MNHNS and SASEGT. The CDR3 runs 14 residues. CDR3 amino acids: CASRRTGGDEKLFF. The DNA for the CDR3 is TGTGCCAGCAGGAGGACAGGGGGCGATGAAAAACTGTTTTTT.

This clone came up a few times. The chain links TRBV7-9 to TRBJ1-5; 8 nucleotides align to TRBD1. The CDR3 extends over 13 amino acids. CDR1 and CDR2 (germline): SEHNR, FQNEAQ (reference sequence). After removal of 4 bases from V and 9 bases from J, the junction contained 5 bases not matched to a gene. The CDR3: CASSSGQGTPQHF. CDR3 bases: TGTGCCAGCAGCTCCGGACAGGGAACGCCCCAGCATTTT.

The rearrangement joins TRBV5-4 to TRBJ2-7; weak D call: TRBD2 (6 bases). Germline V CDR1 and CDR2: SGHNT, YYREEE (reference sequence). V lost 4 bases and J lost 5, with 16 bases in between. This CDR3 spans 14 amino acids. The CDR3 loop is CASSISGLHHEQYF. DNA of the CDR3: TGTGCCAGCAGCATCTCGGGACTTCACCACGAGCAGTACTTC.

The chain joins TRBV30 to TRBJ2-7, with a possible D match to TRBD2 (6 bases). CDR3 length: 14 residues. Germline CDR1 and CDR2: GTSNPN and SVGIG (reference sequence). V was clipped by 2 bases and J by 3 bases, with 14 bases between them. CDR3: CAWSIGSAIYEQYF. CDR3 DNA sequence: TGTGCCTGGAGTATCGGGAGTGCCATCTACGAGCAGTACTTC.

The rearrangement joins TRBV5-6 to TRBJ1-5; 7 bases match TRBD1. This CDR3 is 15 amino acids long. Per germline, CDR1 SGHDT and CDR2 YYEEEE. The V gene end was trimmed by 5 bases and the J gene end by 5 bases; junction bases not matched to a gene: 10. CDR3 in DNA: TGTGCCAGCAGTACCCGGGACAGCACACATCAGCCCCAGCATTTT. It encodes CASSTRDSTHQPQHF.

Worth noting for this clone: At one end the junction does not follow the germline gene, possibly because of a read error. The chain combines TRBV7-7 with TRBJ2-6; 9 bases line up with TRBD1. Germline CDR1 and CDR2: SSHAT and FNYEAQ (reference sequence). CDR3 length: 18 residues. The CDR3 region has the DNA TGTGCTAGCAGCCCCGGGACAGGGAAAGGGACTGGGGCCAACGTCCTGACTTTC. Translated: CASSPGTGKGTGANVLTF.

This clone has just a few counts. J is TRBJ1-2 and V is TRBV4-3; 9 bases are a match to TRBD1. The CDR3 sequence is 14 residues long. With 0 bases clipped from V and 7 bases from J, the junction kept 3 bases outside the gene matches. The germline CDR1 and CDR2 sequences are LGHNA and YSLEER. In nucleotides, the CDR3 is TGCGCCAGCAGCCAAGACACAGGGGGCGGTGGCTACACCTTC. As protein: CASSQDTGGGGYTF.

CDR3 bases: TGTGCCAGCAGTTTAGAGTGGCAGGGAATATGGAACACTGAAGCTTTCTTT. This encodes CASSLEWQGIWNTEAFF. The chain combines TRBV27 with TRBJ1-1; D possibly corresponds to TRBD1 (5 bases). V lost 2 bases, J lost 1 base, and 17 bases lay in between. Germline CDR1 reads MNHEY; CDR2 reads SMNVEV (reference sequence). The CDR3 is made up of 17 amino acids.

Only a few counts were recorded for this clone. The rearrangement uses TRBV19 and TRBJ2-1, with TRBD2 matching 12 bases. The junction had 7 bases not matched to a gene; V was cut back by 6 bases and J by 4 bases. CDR1 and CDR2 from the germline V gene are LNHDA and SQIVND (reference sequence). The CDR3 loop spans 16 amino acids. The CDR3 here is CASSSSGRAIYNEQFF. The CDR3 DNA reads as TGTGCCAGTAGCTCTAGCGGGAGGGCCATATACAATGAGCAGTTCTTC.